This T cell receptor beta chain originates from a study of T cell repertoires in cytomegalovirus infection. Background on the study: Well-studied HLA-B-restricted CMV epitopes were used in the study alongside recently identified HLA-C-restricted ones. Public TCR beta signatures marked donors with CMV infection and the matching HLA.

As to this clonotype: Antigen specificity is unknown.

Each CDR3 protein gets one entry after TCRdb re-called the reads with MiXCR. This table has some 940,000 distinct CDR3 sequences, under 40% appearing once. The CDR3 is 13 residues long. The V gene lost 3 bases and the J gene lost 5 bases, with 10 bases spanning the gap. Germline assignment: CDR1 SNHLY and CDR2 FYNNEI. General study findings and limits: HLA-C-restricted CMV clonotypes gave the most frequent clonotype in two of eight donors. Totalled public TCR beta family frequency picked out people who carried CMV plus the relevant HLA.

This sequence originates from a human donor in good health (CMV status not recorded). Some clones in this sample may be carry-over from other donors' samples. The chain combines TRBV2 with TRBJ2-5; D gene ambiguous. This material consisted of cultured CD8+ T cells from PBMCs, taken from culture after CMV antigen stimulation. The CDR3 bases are TGTGCCAGCAGTGATGAGACCTGGGAGACCCAGTACTTC. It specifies CASSDETWETQYF. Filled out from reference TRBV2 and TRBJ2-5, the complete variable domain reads EPEVTQTPSHQVTQMGQEVILRCVPISNHLYFYWYRQILGQKVEFLVSFYNNEISEKSEIFDDQFSVERPDGSNFTLKIRSTKLEDSAMYFCASSDETWETQYFGPGTRLLVL.